This note documents a single T cell receptor beta chain sequence. Its matching antigen is unknown. These data come from a study of STAT3 mutations in large granular lymphocyte leukemia. Regarding the study as a whole: Every T-cell large granular lymphocyte leukemia patient had at least one immunodominant TCR beta clonotype.

The table came from immunoSEQ multiplex PCR; TCRdb's copy has only in-frame clones and leaves some out. Of 15,000 or so clones listed, over 90% were seen once; the top ten hold under 9%. The V end was cut by 0 bases, the J end by 2 bases, with 10 bases between. Germline CDR1 reads SGHRS; CDR2 reads YFSETQ. This CDR3 region has 15 residues. V and J are TRBV5-1 and TRBJ2-3; D gene ambiguous. This sequence was found in a woman aged 50 to 65 with T-cell large granular lymphocyte leukemia. Some clones in this sample may be carry-over from other donors' samples. The sample comprised peripheral blood mononuclear cells. The CDR3: CASSLGVNPTDTQYF. The CDR3 region has the DNA TGCGCCAGCAGCTTGGGAGTGAATCCCACAGATACGCAGTATTTT. Variable domain in full (rest from reference TRBV5-1 and TRBJ2-3): KAGVTQTPRYLIKTRGQQVTLSCSPISGHRSVSWYQQTPGQGLQFLFEYFSETQRNKGNFPGRFSGRQFSNSRSEMNVSTLELGDSALYLCASSLGVNPTDTQYFGPGTRLTVL.